This T cell receptor (beta chain) derives from a study of spatial heterogeneity in lung cancer (dated by TCRdb to between 2018 and 2021). Regarding the complete study: Beta-chain transcripts were consistently detected in greater numbers than alpha-chain transcripts, which likely reflected higher beta-chain transcript abundance. In the raw uncorrected reads, each unique combination of TCR and UMI appeared more than ten times on average. In non-small cell lung cancer, the study made a quantitative comparison of TCR alpha and beta repertoires among multiple tumor regions, matched nontumor lung and blood. At surgery, both alpha and beta chains were TCR-sequenced in some 220 tumor regions, roughly 64 matched nontumor lung samples and some 58 PBMC samples. The study linked features of the TCR repertoire to counts of nonsynonymous mutations, which were determined by whole-exome sequencing of tumor tissue. On the study overall, not on this receptor specifically: Ubiquitous expanded tumor TCRs were detected in blood more often at tumor resection than at routine follow-up. Additional single-cell paired TCR alpha and beta sequencing was considered necessary to confirm, at a functional level, the hypothesis that regional TCRs recognize regional mutations.

Reading from cysteine to phenylalanine, the CDR3 counts 16 amino acids. The retained sequence is limited to the CDR3, 48 bases, with the frame set at the first base. Via the germline V gene (reference sequence), CDR1 is MNHEY and CDR2 SMNVEV. Trimming takes 2 bases off V and 5 bases off J; junction bases not matched to a gene: 7. The method behind the library was 5' RACE. This sample was sequenced with a NextSeq 500. In the TCR library protocol, a unique molecular identifier was attached to each TCR cDNA molecule so that PCR and sequencing errors could be corrected. Under the source paper's analysis protocol: TCR identification, UMI-based error correction and CDR3 extraction were performed with Decombinator tools. Expanded TCRs were defined as those above a frequency of 2 per 1,000, corresponding to the top 1% of the tumor frequency distribution. Renyi diversity was computed with the R vegan package after each repertoire had been subsampled 100 times to 5,000 TCRs. To build CDR3 similarity networks, amino acid triplet string-kernel similarity was used, and CDR3s were connected when their pairwise similarity was above 0.82. Clones were called with MiXCR by TCRdb after fastp trimmed the public reads at Q25, and only in-frame beta chains were retained. Rows with a matching CDR3 protein are joined into one entry that keeps the most common DNA and genes. The V and J calls were not made by the authors but by TCRdb's processing. The sample table holds 7,600 or so distinct CDR3 sequences, of which around 7% were seen once. The ten most abundant clones make up around four fifths of the sample.

This clonotype was seen ten or more times. There is no known antigen for this receptor. No base quality values were provided; no much bigger clone lies one nucleotide off. This beta chain slipped into a library made for alpha chains as a stray read, so its size is not meaningful. The time point label on this specimen signifies: sample taken at primary tumor resection. TCR sequencing used whole RNA extracted from tumor and nontumor lung tissue, or from cryopreserved PBMC samples, without cell sorting. Samples were obtained from about 69 patients with early-stage, untreated non-small cell lung cancer from the lung TRACERx cohort. Only patients with enough RNA available from two or more tumor regions were chosen for TCR sequencing.

The rearranged segments are TRBV27 and TRBJ2-3; 10 bases in the middle match TRBD2. The receptor's source is a male donor with early-stage non-small cell lung cancer. The sample consisted of PBMCs, taken at surgery. The DNA sequence is TGTGCCAGCAGTTTAAGGTGGCTAGCGGGAGAAGATACGCAGTATTTT. It translates to CASSLRWLAGEDTQYF.